Each of the 15 T cell receptor beta chains below was sequenced from the same sample in a study of T cells after yellow fever vaccination. TCRdb re-called the 5' RACE reads with MiXCR, one entry per CDR3 protein. The sample includes about 340,000 distinct CDR3 sequences, 7.5% to 9% of them seen just once. The sequences come from PBMCs, collected on the day of the first yellow fever vaccination. Every receptor here comes from a young man who received the YFV17D yellow fever vaccine.

V and J are TRBV24-1 and TRBJ2-5; possibly TRBD1 for D (6 bases). Trimming pared 3 bases from V and 4 bases from J, leaving 17 bases between. This CDR3 has 16 amino acids. CDR1 is KGHDR and CDR2 is SFDVKD in the germline V gene. CDR3 sequence reads: CATSDGSQGGAETQYF. The CDR3 nucleotides are TGTGCCACCAGTGATGGATCACAGGGTGGGGCAGAGACCCAGTACTTC.

The chain recombines TRBV3-1 with TRBJ2-1, with 10 bases lining up with TRBD1. This CDR3 spans 14 amino acids. Germline CDR1 LGHDT, CDR2 YNNKEL (reference sequence). Trimming cost V 4 bases and J 7 bases; bases outside gene matches: 4. CDR3 DNA: TGTGCCAGCAGCCGGGGACAGGGGCTAAATGAGCAGTTCTTC. Its translation: CASSRGQGLNEQFF.

The chain links TRBV7-8 to TRBJ1-3; D unresolved. Per the germline V gene, CDR1 is SGHVS and CDR2 is FQNEAQ. The length of the CDR3 is 13 residues. The V end lost 5 bases, the J end lost 2 bases, and 7 bases lay between the germline ends. The CDR3 DNA reads as TGTGCCAGCAGCGAAAGGGCTGGAAACACCATATATTTT. It codes for CASSERAGNTIYF.

By its share, this clonotype is medium-sized (0.01 to 0.1%). V usage is TRBV7-2 and J usage is TRBJ1-1; 7 bases agree with TRBD1. CDR1 and CDR2 (germline): SGHTA, FQGNSA. This CDR3 comprises 17 residues. Unmatched junction bases numbered 12, after V lost 4 bases and J lost 1 base. CDR3 residues: CASSSPGGTARNTEAFF. The CDR3 region has the DNA TGTGCCAGCAGCTCCCCAGGGGGTACGGCAAGGAACACTGAAGCTTTCTTT.

This clonotype was recorded a few times. The chain couples TRBV7-9 to TRBJ2-1; D uncertain. The CDR3 length is 16 residues. The V end lost 0 bases, the J end lost 7 bases, and 16 bases lay between the germline ends. The germline CDR1 and CDR2 sequences are SEHNR and FQNEAQ (reference sequence). CDR3 loop: CASSLAQLLTRNEQFF. CDR3 in DNA: TGTGCCAGCAGCTTAGCGCAGCTACTCACGAGGAATGAGCAGTTCTTC.

This clonotype turned up a few times. This rearrangement joins TRBV7-8 to TRBJ1-2, with unresolved D. Germline V gene sequence: CDR1 SGHVS, CDR2 FQNEAQ. Trimming stripped 1 base from V and 3 bases from J, with 18 bases between. CDR3 length: 17 residues. CDR3 sequence (DNA): TGTGCCAGCAGCTTAGGAACCGGTCGGATGGGAGACTATGGCTACACCTTC. The encoded protein is CASSLGTGRMGDYGYTF.

The rearrangement joins TRBV6-5 to TRBJ2-5; 7 bases agree with TRBD1. J lost 2 bases, V lost 2 bases, and 5 bases had no gene match. Germline-derived CDR1 and CDR2 are MNHEY and SVGAGI. This CDR3 contains 15 residues. The CDR3 region is CASSYRGPVQETQYF. The CDR3 DNA reads as TGTGCCAGCAGTTACAGGGGGCCCGTTCAAGAGACCCAGTACTTC.

The genes are TRBV7-8 and TRBJ2-1; D might be TRBD1 (6 bases). Looked up from germline, CDR1 is SGHVS and CDR2 is FQNEAQ. The CDR3 contains 15 residues. V lost 1 base, J lost 7 bases, and 14 bases lay in between. CDR3 in DNA: TGTGCCAGCAGCTTAGAGCGCCGGGACACGAATGAGCAGTTCTTC. This sequence encodes CASSLERRDTNEQFF.

The rearrangement joins TRBV5-1 to TRBJ2-7; D may be TRBD1 or TRBD2 (5 bases each). Trimming took 2 bases from V and 6 from J, leaving 18 bases between them. Germline V CDR1 and CDR2: SGHRS, YFSETQ. The CDR3 length is 15 residues. The CDR3 coding sequence is TGCGCCAGCAGCTTTGAGGGTACCGGGGCGGGCGAGCAGTACGTC. This gives the protein CASSFEGTGAGEQYV.

This sequence joins TRBV12-3 or TRBV12-4 and TRBJ1-4; 11 nucleotides line up with TRBD1. With V trimmed by 5 bases and J by 10 bases, 9 bases remained unmatched. The CDR3 has 15 residues. This chain's CDR3 is CASSPDRGPHGKLFF. CDR3 in DNA: TGTGCCAGCAGTCCGGACAGGGGGCCCCACGGAAAACTGTTTTTT.

This clonotype was counted only a few times. V is TRBV4-1 and J is TRBJ2-3; possible D gene TRBD2, 6 bases. The CDR3 has 14 amino acids. Germline V CDR1 and CDR2: MGHRA, YSYEKL. The V gene lost 1 base and the J gene lost 6 bases, with 11 bases spanning the gap. The CDR3 sequence is CASSQVGGEDTQYF. DNA for the CDR3: TGCGCCAGCAGCCAAGTCGGAGGGGAGGATACGCAGTATTTT.

The chain carries TRBV4-1 and TRBJ2-5; D call uncertain. The germline V and J ends were trimmed by 0 bases and 5 bases, with 16 bases remaining between them. CDR1 and CDR2 from the germline V gene are MGHRA and YSYEKL. The CDR3 extends over 16 amino acids. CDR3: CASSQETVQRMETQYF. The DNA of the CDR3 is TGCGCCAGCAGCCAAGAAACCGTACAGCGAATGGAGACCCAGTACTTC.

This clonotype appeared many times. The genes are TRBV6-1 and TRBJ2-3, with TRBD2 as a possible D gene (7 bases). This CDR3 spans 15 amino acids. V dropped 5 bases and J dropped 5 bases, with 17 bases sitting between them. Germline V gene data show CDR1 as MNHNS and CDR2 as SASEGT. This CDR3 reads CASSQGSGVIDTQYF. CDR3 bases: TGTGCCAGCAGTCAGGGGAGCGGGGTTATAGATACGCAGTATTTT.

This clonotype was seen many times. The CDR3 reads CASSQNGLATGELFF. CDR3 bases: TGCGCCAGCAGCCAGAATGGACTCGCCACCGGGGAGCTGTTTTTT. The chain couples TRBV4-3 to TRBJ2-2, with D possibly being TRBD2 (5 bases). The V end lost 3 bases, the J end lost 4 bases, and 12 bases lay between the germline ends. Germline V gene data show CDR1 as LGHNA and CDR2 as YSLEER. The CDR3 totals 15 residues.

This clonotype has only a few counts. In DNA, the CDR3 is TGCAGTGCTAGCAAAAACATTCAGTACTTC. Protein sequence: CSASKNIQYF. The rearrangement joins TRBV20-1 to TRBJ2-4; the D is unclear. The CDR3 contains 10 residues. Germline V gene lookup returns CDR1 DFQATT and CDR2 SNEGSKA (reference sequence). V lost 3 bases and J lost 3, with 0 bases in between.